This TCR beta chain is drawn from a study of T cell repertoires in cytomegalovirus infection. For the study at large: Indications of both CMV infection and matching HLA type were provided by public TCR beta signatures.

After removal of 6 bases from V and 6 bases from J, the junction contained 9 bases not matched to a gene. The length of the CDR3 is 15 residues. TCRdb fed the reads into MiXCR, producing one record per CDR3 protein. The top ten clones hold about an eighth of a sample with about 440,000 distinct CDR3 sequences, 25% to 40% of them seen once. Study-wide findings and caveats: Adding up the frequency of public TCR beta families identified people who carried CMV plus the relevant HLA. In two of eight donors, the top clonotype was HLA-C-restricted CMV-specific.

As regards this clonotype: The antigen remains unidentified.

V gene TRBV12-3 or TRBV12-4 combines with J gene TRBJ2-2; TRBD2 aligns across 8 bases. The sample taken for sequencing was PBMCs. The sequence derives from a human donor in good health (CMV status not recorded). Some clones in this sample may be carry-over from other donors' samples. CDR3 coding DNA: TGTGCCAGCAGGACCGCGCCGGGGGGGTCCGGGGAGCTGTTTTTT. Its protein is CASRTAPGGSGELFF.